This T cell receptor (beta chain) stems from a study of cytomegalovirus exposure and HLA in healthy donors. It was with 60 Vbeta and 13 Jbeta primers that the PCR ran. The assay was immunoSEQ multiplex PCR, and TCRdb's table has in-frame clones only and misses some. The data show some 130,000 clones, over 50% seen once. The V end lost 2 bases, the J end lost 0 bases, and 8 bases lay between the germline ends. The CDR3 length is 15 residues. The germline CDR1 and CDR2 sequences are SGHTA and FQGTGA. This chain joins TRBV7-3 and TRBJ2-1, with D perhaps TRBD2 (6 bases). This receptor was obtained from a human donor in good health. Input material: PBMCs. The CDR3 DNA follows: TGTGCCAGCAGCTTAGACGGGAGCTCCTACAATGAGCAGTTCTTC. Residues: CASSLDGSSYNEQFF.